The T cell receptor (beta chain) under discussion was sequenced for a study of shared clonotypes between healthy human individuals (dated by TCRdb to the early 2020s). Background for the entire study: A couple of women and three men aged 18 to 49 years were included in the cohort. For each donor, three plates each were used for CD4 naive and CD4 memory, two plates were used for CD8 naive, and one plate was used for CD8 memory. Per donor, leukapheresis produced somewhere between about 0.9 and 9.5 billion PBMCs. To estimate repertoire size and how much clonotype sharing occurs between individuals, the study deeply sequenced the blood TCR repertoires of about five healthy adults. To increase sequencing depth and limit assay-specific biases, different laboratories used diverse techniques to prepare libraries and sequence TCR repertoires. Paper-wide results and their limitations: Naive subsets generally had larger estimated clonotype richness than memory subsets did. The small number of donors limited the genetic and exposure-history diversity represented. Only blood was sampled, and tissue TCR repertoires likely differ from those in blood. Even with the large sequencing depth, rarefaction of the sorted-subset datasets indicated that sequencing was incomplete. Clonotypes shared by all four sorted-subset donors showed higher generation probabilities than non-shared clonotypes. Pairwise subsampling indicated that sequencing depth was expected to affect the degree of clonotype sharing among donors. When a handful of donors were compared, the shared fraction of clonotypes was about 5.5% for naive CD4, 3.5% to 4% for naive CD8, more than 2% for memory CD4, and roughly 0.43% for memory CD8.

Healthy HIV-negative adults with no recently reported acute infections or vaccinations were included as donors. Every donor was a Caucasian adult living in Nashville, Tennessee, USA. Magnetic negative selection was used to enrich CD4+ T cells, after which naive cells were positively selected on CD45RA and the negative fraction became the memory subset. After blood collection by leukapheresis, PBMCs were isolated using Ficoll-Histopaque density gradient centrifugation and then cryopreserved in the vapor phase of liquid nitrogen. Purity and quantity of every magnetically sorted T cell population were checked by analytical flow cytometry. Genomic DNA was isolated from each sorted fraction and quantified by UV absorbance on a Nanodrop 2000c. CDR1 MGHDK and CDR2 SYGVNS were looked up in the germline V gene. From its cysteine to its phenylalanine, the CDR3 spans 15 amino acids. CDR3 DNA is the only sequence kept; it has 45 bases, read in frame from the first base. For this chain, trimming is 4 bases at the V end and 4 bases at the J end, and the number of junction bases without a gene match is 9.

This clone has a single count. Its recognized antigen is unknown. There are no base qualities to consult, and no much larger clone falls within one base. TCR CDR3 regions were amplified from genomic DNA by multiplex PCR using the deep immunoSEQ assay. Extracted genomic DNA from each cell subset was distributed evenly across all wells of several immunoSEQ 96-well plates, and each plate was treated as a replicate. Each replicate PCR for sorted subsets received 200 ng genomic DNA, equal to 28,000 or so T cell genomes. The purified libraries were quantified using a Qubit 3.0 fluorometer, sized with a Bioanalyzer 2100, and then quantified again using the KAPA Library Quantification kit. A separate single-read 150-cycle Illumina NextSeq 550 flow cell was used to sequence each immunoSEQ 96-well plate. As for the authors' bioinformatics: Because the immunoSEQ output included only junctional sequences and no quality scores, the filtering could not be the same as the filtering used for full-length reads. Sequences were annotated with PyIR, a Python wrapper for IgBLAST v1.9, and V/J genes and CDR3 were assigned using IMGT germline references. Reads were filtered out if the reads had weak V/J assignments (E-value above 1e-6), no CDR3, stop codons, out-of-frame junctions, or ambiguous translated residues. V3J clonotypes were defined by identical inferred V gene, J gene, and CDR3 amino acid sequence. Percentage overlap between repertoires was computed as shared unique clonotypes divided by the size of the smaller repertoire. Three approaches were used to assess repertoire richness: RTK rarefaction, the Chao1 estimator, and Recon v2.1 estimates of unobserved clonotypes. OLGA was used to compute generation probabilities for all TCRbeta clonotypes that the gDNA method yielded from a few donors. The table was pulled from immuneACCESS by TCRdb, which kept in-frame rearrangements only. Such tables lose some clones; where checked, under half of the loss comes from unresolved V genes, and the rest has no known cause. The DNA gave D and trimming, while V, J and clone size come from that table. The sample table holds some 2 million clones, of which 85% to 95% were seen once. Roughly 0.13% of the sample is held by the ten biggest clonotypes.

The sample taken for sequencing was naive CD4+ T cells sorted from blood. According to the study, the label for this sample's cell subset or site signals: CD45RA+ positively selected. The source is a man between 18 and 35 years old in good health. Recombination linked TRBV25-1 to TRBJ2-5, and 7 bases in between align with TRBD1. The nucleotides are TGTGCCAGCAGTGCGGTCCAGGGGGAAAGAGAGACCCAGTACTTC. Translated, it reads CASSAVQGERETQYF.